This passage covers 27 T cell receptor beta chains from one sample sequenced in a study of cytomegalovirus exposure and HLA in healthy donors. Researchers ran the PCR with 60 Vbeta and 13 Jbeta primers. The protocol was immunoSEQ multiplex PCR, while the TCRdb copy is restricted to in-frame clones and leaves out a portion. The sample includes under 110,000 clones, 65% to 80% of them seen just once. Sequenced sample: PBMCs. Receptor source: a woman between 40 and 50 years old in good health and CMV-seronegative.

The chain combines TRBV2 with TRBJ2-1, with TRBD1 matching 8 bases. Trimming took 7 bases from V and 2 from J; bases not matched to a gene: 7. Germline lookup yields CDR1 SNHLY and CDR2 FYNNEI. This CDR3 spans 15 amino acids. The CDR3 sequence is CASNVDRGPYNEQFF. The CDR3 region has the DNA TGTGCCAGCAACGTCGACAGGGGACCCTACAATGAGCAGTTCTTC. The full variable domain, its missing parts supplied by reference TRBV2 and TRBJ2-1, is EPEVTQTPSHQVTQMGQEVILRCVPISNHLYFYWYRQILGQKVEFLVSFYNNEISEKSEIFDDQFSVERPDGSNFTLKIRSTKLEDSAMYFCASNVDRGPYNEQFFGPGTRLTVL.

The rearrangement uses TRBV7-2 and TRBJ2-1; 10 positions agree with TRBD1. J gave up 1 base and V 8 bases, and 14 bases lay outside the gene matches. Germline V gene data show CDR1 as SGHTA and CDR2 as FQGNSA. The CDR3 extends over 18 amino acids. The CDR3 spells CASLKTGGSGASYNEQFF. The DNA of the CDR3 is TGTGCCAGCTTAAAGACAGGGGGCTCGGGTGCTTCCTACAATGAGCAGTTCTTC.

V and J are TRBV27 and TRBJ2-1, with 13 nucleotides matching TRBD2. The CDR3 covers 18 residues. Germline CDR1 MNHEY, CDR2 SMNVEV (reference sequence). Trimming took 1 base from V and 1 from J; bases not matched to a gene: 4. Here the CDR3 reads CASSLWTSGGFSYNEQFF. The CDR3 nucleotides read TGTGCCAGCAGTTTATGGACTAGCGGGGGTTTTTCCTACAATGAGCAGTTCTTC.

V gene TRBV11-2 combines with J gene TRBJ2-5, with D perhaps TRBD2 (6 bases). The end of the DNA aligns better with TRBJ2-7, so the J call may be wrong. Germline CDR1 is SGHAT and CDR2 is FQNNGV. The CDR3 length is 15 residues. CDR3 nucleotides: TGTGCCAGCAGCGACCCTAGCGAATCCTCCTACGAGCAGTACTTC. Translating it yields CASSDPSESSYEQYF.

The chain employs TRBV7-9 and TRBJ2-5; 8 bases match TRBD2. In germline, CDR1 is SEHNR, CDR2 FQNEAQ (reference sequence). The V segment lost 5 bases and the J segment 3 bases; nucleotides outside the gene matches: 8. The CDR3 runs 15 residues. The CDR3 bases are TGTGCCAGCAGCCTCCGGACTAGCCGGGAAGAGACCCAGTACTTC. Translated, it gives CASSLRTSREETQYF.

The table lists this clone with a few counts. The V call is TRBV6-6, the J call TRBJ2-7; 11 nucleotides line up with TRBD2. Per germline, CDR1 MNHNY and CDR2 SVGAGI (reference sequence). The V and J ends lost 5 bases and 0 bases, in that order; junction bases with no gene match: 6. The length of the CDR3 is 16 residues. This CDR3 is CASSPTTSGGSYEQYF. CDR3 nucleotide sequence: TGTGCCAGCAGTCCAACCACTAGCGGGGGCTCCTACGAGCAGTACTTC.

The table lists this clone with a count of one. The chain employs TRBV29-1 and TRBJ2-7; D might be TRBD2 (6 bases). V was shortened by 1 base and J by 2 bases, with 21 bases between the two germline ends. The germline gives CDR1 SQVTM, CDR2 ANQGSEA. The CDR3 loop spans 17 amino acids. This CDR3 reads CSVEVGGLSGRTYEQYF. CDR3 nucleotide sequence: TGCAGCGTTGAAGTAGGAGGGCTTAGCGGCAGGACCTACGAGCAGTACTTC.

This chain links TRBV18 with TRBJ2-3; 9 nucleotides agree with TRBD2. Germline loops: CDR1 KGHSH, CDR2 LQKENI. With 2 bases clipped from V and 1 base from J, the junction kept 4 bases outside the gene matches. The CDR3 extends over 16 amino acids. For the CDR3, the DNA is TGTGCCAGCTCACCAGTCTCTAGCGGGGGCACAGATACGCAGTATTTT. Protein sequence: CASSPVSSGGTDTQYF.

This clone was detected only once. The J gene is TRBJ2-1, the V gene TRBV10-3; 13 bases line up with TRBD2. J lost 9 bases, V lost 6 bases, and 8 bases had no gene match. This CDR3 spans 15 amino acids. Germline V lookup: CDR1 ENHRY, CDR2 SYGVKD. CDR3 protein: CAISKTSGRAGEQFF. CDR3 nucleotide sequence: TGTGCCATCAGCAAAACTAGCGGGAGGGCCGGTGAGCAGTTCTTC.

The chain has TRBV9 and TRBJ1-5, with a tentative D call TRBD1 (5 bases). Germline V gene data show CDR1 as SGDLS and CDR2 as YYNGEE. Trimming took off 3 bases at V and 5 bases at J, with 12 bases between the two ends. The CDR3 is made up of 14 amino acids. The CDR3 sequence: CASSDWGGDQPQHF. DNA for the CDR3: TGTGCCAGCAGCGATTGGGGGGGTGATCAGCCCCAGCATTTT.

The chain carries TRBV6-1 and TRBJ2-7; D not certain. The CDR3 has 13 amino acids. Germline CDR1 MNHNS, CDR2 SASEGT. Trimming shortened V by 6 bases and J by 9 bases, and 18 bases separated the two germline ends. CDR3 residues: CASSVDSEKGQYF. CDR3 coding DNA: TGTGCCAGCAGCGTCGACTCGGAGAAAGGGCAGTACTTC.

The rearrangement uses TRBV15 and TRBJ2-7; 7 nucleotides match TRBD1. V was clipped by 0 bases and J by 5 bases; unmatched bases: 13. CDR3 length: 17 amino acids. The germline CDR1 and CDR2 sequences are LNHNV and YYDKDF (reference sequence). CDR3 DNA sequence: TGTGCCACCAGCAGAGACCCATTAACGACAGGGTCCCACGAGCAGTACTTC. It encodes CATSRDPLTTGSHEQYF.

The CDR3 bases are TGTGCCAGCAGCCCTGGACTAGCGCCCTACAATGAGCAGTTCTTC. It encodes CASSPGLAPYNEQFF. The chain is built from TRBV7-9 and TRBJ2-1; TRBD2 matches 9 bases. Germline CDR1 is SEHNR and CDR2 is FQNEAQ (reference sequence). Trimming removed 5 bases from V and 2 bases from J; junction bases left unmatched: 4. The CDR3 consists of 15 residues. Full variable domain (outside the CDR3, taken from reference TRBV7-9 and TRBJ2-1): DTGVSQNPRHKITKRGQNVTFRCDPISEHNRLYWYRQTLGQGPEFLTYFQNEAQLEKSRLLSDRFSAERPKGSFSTLEIQRTEQGDSAMYLCASSPGLAPYNEQFFGPGTRLTVL.

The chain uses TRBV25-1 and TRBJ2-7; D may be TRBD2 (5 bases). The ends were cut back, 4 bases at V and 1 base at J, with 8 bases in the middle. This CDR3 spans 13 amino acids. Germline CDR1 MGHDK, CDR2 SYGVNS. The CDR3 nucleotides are TGTGCCAGCAGTGGACCGGGATCCTACGAGCAGTACTTC. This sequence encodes CASSGPGSYEQYF.

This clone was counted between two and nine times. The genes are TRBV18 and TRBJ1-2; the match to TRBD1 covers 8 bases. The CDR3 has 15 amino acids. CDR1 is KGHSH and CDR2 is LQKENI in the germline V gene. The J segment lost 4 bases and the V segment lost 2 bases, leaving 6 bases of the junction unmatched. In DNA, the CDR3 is TGTGCCAGCTCACCAGCCGGACAGGGTTCCTATGGCTACACCTTC. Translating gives CASSPAGQGSYGYTF. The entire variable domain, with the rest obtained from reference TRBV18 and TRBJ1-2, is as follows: NAGVMQNPRHLVRRRGQEARLRCSPMKGHSHVYWYRQLPEEGLKFMVYLQKENIIDESGMPKERFSAEFPKEGPSILRIQQVVRGDSAAYFCASSPAGQGSYGYTFGSGTRLTVV.

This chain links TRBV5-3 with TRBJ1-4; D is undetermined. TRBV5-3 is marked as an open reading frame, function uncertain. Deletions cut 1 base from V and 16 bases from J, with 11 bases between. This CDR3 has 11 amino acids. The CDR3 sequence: CARSLKTTRFF. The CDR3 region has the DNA TGTGCCAGAAGCTTGAAAACCACGAGGTTTTTT.

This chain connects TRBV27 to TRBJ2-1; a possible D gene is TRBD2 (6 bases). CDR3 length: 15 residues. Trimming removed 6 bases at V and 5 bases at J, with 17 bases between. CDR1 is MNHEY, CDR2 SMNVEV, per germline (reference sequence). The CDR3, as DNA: TGTGCCAGCAGGTCCATGGGGGGACCTAACAATGAGCAGTTCTTC. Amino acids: CASRSMGGPNNEQFF.

The CDR3 sequence is CASSIIAGASTDTQYF. The CDR3 nucleotides are TGTGCCAGCAGCATCATAGCGGGGGCTTCCACAGATACGCAGTATTTT. This chain links TRBV7-2 with TRBJ2-3, with TRBD2 matching 9 bases. V gave up 5 bases and J gave up 2 bases; unmatched junction bases: 8. The CDR3 runs 16 residues. Germline loops: CDR1 SGHTA, CDR2 FQGNSA. Complete variable domain (other parts from reference TRBV7-2 and TRBJ2-3): GAGVSQSPSNKVTEKGKDVELRCDPISGHTALYWYRQSLGQGLEFLIYFQGNSAPDKSGLPSDRFSAERTGGSVSTLTIQRTQQEDSAVYLCASSIIAGASTDTQYFGPGTRLTVL.

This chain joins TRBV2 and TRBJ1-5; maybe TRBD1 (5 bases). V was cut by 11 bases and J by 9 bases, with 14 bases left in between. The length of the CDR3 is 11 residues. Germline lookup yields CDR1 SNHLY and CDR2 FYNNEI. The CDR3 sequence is CASQSGGPQHF. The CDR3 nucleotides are TGTGCCTCCCAGTCGGGGGGGCCCCAGCATTTT. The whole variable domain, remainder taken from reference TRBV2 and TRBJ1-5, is EPEVTQTPSHQVTQMGQEVILRCVPISNHLYFYWYRQILGQKVEFLVSFYNNEISEKSEIFDDQFSVERPDGSNFTLKIRSTKLEDSAMYFCASQSGGPQHFGDGTRLSIL.

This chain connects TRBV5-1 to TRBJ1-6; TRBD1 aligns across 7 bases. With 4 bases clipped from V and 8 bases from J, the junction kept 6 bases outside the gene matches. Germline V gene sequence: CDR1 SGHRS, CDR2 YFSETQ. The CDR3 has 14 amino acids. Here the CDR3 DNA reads TGCGCCAGCAGCATGGGACAGTCTGATTCACCCCTCCACTTT. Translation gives CASSMGQSDSPLHF.

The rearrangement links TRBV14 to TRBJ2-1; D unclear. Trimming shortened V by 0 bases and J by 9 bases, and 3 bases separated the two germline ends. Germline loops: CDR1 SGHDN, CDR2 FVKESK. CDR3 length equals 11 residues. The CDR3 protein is CASSQDGEQFF. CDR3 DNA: TGTGCCAGCAGCCAAGACGGTGAGCAGTTCTTC.

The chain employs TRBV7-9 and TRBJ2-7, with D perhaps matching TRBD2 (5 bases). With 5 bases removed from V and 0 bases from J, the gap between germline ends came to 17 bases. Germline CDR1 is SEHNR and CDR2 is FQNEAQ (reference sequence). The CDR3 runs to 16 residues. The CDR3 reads CASSQDPGVPSYEQYF. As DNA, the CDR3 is TGTGCCAGCAGCCAAGATCCCGGGGTTCCCTCCTACGAGCAGTACTTC.

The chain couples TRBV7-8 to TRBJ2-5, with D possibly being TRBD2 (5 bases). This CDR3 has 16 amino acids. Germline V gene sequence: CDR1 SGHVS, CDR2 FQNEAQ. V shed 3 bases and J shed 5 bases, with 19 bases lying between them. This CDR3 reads CASSFLVTNGMETQYF. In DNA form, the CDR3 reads TGTGCCAGCAGCTTCCTGGTCACGAACGGGATGGAGACCCAGTACTTC.

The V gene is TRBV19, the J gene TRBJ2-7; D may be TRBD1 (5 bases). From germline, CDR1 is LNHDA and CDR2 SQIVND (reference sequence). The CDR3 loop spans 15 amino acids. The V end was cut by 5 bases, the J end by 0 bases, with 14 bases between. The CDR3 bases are TGTGCCAGTAGTTACCGCAAAGGGGCCTCCTACGAGCAGTACTTC. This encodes CASSYRKGASYEQYF.

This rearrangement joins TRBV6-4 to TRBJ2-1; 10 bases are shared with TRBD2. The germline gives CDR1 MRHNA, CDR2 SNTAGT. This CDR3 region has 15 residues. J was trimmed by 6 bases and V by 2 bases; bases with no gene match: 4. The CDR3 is CASSDASGGPNEQFF. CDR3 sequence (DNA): TGTGCCAGCAGTGACGCTAGCGGGGGCCCCAATGAGCAGTTCTTC.

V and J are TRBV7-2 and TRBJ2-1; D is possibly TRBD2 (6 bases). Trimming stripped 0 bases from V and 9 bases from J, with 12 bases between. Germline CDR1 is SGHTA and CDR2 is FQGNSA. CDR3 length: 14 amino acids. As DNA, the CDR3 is TGTGCCAGCAGCTTAGCGGGGGGTTATTCTGAGCAGTTCTTC. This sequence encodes CASSLAGGYSEQFF.

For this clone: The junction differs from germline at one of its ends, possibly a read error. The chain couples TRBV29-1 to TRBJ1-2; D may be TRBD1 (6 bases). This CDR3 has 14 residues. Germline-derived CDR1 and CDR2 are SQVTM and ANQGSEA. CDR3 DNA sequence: TGCAGCGTATCTTTCACCGGGACACACTATGGCCACACCTTC. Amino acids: CSVSFTGTHYGHTF.